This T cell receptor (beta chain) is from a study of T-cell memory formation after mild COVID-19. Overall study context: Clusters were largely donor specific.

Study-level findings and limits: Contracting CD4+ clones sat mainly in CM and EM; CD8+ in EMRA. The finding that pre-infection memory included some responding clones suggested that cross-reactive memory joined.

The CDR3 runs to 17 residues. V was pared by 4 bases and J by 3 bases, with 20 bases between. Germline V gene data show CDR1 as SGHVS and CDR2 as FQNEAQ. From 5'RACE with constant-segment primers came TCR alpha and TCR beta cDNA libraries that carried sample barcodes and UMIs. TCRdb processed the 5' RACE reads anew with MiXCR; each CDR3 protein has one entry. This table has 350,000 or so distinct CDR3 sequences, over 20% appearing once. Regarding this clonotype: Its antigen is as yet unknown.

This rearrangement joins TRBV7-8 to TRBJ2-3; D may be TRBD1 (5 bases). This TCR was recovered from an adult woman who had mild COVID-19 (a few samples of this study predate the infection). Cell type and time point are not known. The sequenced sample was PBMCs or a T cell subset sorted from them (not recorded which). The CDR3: CASSSPSVGVETDTQYF. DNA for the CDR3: TGTGCCAGCAGCTCCCCTTCCGTAGGGGTGGAAACAGATACGCAGTATTTT.